The clone carrying this T cell receptor (beta chain) was observed many times. As yet, its antigen is unknown. TCRdb analysed the 5' RACE reads with MiXCR anew, one entry per CDR3 protein. The table has under 550,000 distinct CDR3 sequences, around a fifth seen once. The V and J ends lost 5 bases and 5 bases respectively, with 8 bases between them. Germline V gene data show CDR1 as SGHAT and CDR2 as FQNNGV. This CDR3 is built from 12 residues. This specimen belongs to a study of T cells after yellow fever vaccination. Across the whole study: Preparation used SMART-Seq v4 Ultra Low Input for the low-cell-number fractions.

Study outcomes and limitations: Most primary-vaccination clones reappeared after the booster (around 95% CD4, about 88% CD8).

J is TRBJ2-3 and V is TRBV11-2; D not resolved. The sequencing used PBMCs, collected more than 20 days after the first yellow fever vaccination. The source is a man between 18 and 35 years old who received the YFV17D yellow fever vaccine. CDR3 bases: TGTGCCAGCAGCAGAGAAGGAGATACGCAGTATTTT. Amino acids: CASSREGDTQYF. Filled out from reference TRBV11-2 and TRBJ2-3, the complete variable domain reads EAGVAQSPRYKIIEKRQSVAFWCNPISGHATLYWYQQILGQGPKLLIQFQNNGVVDDSQLPKDRFSAERLKGVDSTLKIQPAKLEDSAVYLCASSREGDTQYFGPGTRLTVL.